Listed below are T cell receptor beta chains from one sample, sequenced in a study of T-cell reconstitution after alpha-beta-depleted transplantation in children. Via MiXCR, TCRdb re-called the PCR reads, giving one row per CDR3 protein. Of about 830,000 distinct CDR3 sequences listed, 16% are singletons. Here the sequenced sample was PBMCs, mostly from graft donor cells, taken 360 days after TCRalphabeta/CD19-depleted stem cell transplant. The origin of the receptors is a male patient younger than 18 who had a stem cell transplant for acute lymphoblastic leukemia, so the T cells may come from the graft donor. Each CDR3 is given with its conserved first and last residue. A D gene is named only where the DNA matches it firmly. The size field is filled for only some rows; it gives once, few, many or a size class.

d_gene | j_gene | abundance | v_gene | CDR3nt | CDR3aa
NA | TRBJ1-1 | many | TRBV29-1 | TGCAGCGTTGAAGCCCAATATTTCGCCACTGAAGCTTTCTTT | CSVEAQYFATEAFF
TRBD1 | TRBJ2-7 | NA | TRBV7-2 | TGTGCCAGCAGCTTAGCCCCGAGACAGGGTCTCGAGCAGTACTTC | CASSLAPRQGLEQYF
TRBD1 | TRBJ1-2 | few | TRBV6-2/TRBV6-3 | TGTGCCAGCAAGAAGAGGGGGCACTATGGCTACACCTTC | CASKKRGHYGYTF
TRBD2 | TRBJ2-5 | few | TRBV5-1 | TGCGCCAGCAGCTTTCGGACTAGCTCCAACCCGGGAGAGACCCAGTACTTC | CASSFRTSSNPGETQYF
NA | TRBJ2-5 | NA | TRBV27 | TGTGCCAGCAGCTTTACCCTTCAAATGGGAGAGACCCAGTACTTC | CASSFTLQMGETQYF
NA | TRBJ2-7 | NA | TRBV29-1 | TGCAGCGCCGATACAGGTCGGGGCCTCGAGCAGTACTTC | CSADTGRGLEQYF
TRBD1 | TRBJ2-7 | NA | TRBV7-6 | TGTGCCAGCAGCTTACCCCAGGGGGACGTCGAGCAGTACTTC | CASSLPQGDVEQYF
NA | TRBJ2-2 | few | TRBV10-3 | TGTGCCATCAGTGACCCAGGGACTCACACCGGGGAGCTGTTTTTT | CAISDPGTHTGELFF
NA | TRBJ2-7 | NA | TRBV12-3/TRBV12-4 | TGTGCCAGCAGTTTCAGGGACGGGGAGCAGTACTTC | CASSFRDGEQYF
TRBD2 | TRBJ2-7 | many | TRBV12-3/TRBV12-4 | TGTGCCAGCAGTTCGAAGCGGGAGGTTTACTACGAGCAGTACTTC | CASSSKREVYYEQYF
TRBD2 | TRBJ2-1 | few | TRBV27 | TGTGCCAGCAGTTTATACCCTCCACTAGCGGGAGCTGACAATGAGCAGTTCTTC | CASSLYPPLAGADNEQFF
NA | TRBJ2-7 | NA | TRBV2 | TGTGCCAGCAGGGCGCGGGACAGCTCCTACGAGCAGTACTTC | CASRARDSSYEQYF
NA | TRBJ1-1 | many | TRBV6-1 | TGTGCCAGCAGTGAAAGGGCAGATAACACTGAAGCTTTCTTT | CASSERADNTEAFF
TRBD1 | TRBJ1-1 | NA | TRBV19 | TGTGCCAGTAGTGGCTCACAGGGGAAGACTGAAGCTTTCTTT | CASSGSQGKTEAFF
NA | TRBJ1-4 | few | TRBV5-4 | TGTGCCAGCAGCCTGGACGGCCGTACAAGCGAAAAACTGTTTTTT | CASSLDGRTSEKLFF
TRBD1 | TRBJ1-1 | few | TRBV5-1 | TGCGCCACCAAGACCCACAGGGGGGGAACGAACACTGAAGCTTTCTTT | CATKTHRGGTNTEAFF
TRBD2 | TRBJ2-7 | NA | TRBV12-3/TRBV12-4 | TGTGCCAGCAGTTTTAATCCCCCACTAGCGCGCCGGCTGTACTTC | CASSFNPPLARRLYF
NA | TRBJ2-7 | few | TRBV27 | TGTGCCAGCAGTTTTGATATGTCCTACGAGCAGTACTTC | CASSFDMSYEQYF
NA | TRBJ2-1 | few | TRBV18 | TGTGCCAGCTCACCAGTCACCTCTTCCCATGAGCAGTTCTTC | CASSPVTSSHEQFF
TRBD1 | TRBJ2-7 | NA | TRBV15 | TGTGCCACCAGCCGGGACAGGGGAGGACAGTACTTC | CATSRDRGGQYF
TRBD1 | TRBJ2-7 | NA | TRBV4-1 | TGCGCCAGCAGTTATCCCGGGACAGGGGACGAGCAGTACTTC | CASSYPGTGDEQYF
TRBD1 | TRBJ2-7 | many | TRBV20-1 | TGCAGTGCTAACCGGGACAGCAAATCCTACGAGCAGTACTTC | CSANRDSKSYEQYF